Below, one T cell receptor beta chain is given with its context. Its antigen is unknown. Within one base of it there is no much larger clone, and no base qualities were kept. For sequencing of the TCRbeta CDR3 region, genomic DNA was extracted from the sorted cells. The immunoSEQ Assay was used for sequencing of TCRbeta CDR3 regions. As stored in TCRdb, this immuneACCESS dataset retains in-frame rearrangements with V and J assigned. A fraction of the clones does not appear; measured against another copy, unresolved V genes explain less than half of the discrepancy, and the remainder lacks a known reason. The sample table records some 45,000 clones; about 89% of these occur just once. The ten largest clonotypes hold approximately 13% of the sample. These data originate in a study of OX40 agonist ivuxolimab in advanced cancers. The study in broad terms: Ivuxolimab was a fully human IgG2 agonistic monoclonal antibody targeting the costimulatory receptor OX40 (CD134). Intravenous ivuxolimab was administered to patients every 2 weeks at six dose levels: 0.01, 0.1, 0.3, 1.5, 3 and 10 mg/kg. Of the 50 to 55 patients in dose escalation, about 20 had hepatocellular carcinoma, some 15 had melanoma, 9 had renal cell carcinoma and 9 had head and neck cancer. The dose-escalation cohort was about 86% male with a mean age of roughly 60 years, ranging from 23 to 79. Prior anti-PD-1, anti-PD-L1 or anti-CTLA-4 therapy was permitted, and approximately 39% of dose-escalation patients had received checkpoint inhibitors. Partial responses occurred in three dose-escalation patients, of whom one had hepatocellular carcinoma and two had cutaneous melanoma. Peripheral TCRbeta sequencing aimed to test whether ivuxolimab altered TCR sequence diversity and caused clonal T-cell expansion. The paper reports the monotherapy dose-escalation portion (N ≈ 50 patients) of the phase I ivuxolimab trial. Study-wide findings and limitations: In the 0.1-3.0 mg/kg groups, partial responders were among the patients with the lowest normalized peripheral clonal expansion, particularly in CD8+ T cells. Low levels of normalized T-cell clonal expansion were also seen in some nonresponding patients. On average, CD8+ T cells showed more expanded clones than CD4+ T cells after ivuxolimab. At doses from 0.1 to 3.0 mg/kg, clonal expansion was seen in both CD4+ and CD8+ blood T cells between baseline and week 6. Which antigens the clonally expanded peripheral T cells were specific for was not determined.

The trial excluded patients who had a history of autoimmune disease or who were on systemic immunosuppression. Peripheral blood for TCR sequencing was collected from all dose cohorts at baseline, on cycle 4 day 1, and on cycle 7 day 1. The samples were drawn from a first-in-human, open-label, multicenter phase I dose-escalation trial of ivuxolimab. The trial enrolled adults with locally advanced or metastatic head and neck squamous cell, hepatocellular, melanoma or renal cell carcinoma. Before TCR sequencing, CD4+ T cells and CD8+ T cells were sorted from peripheral blood as separate populations. This clonotype was sampled from an adult with an advanced solid tumor such as melanoma, head and neck, liver or kidney cancer. The specimen was CD4+ or CD8+ T cells sorted from blood, collected in a trial of the OX40 agonist ivuxolimab.

The encoded CDR3 is CASSRLVGANVLTF. The DNA sequence follows: TGTGCCAGCAGCCGCCTGGTTGGGGCCAACGTCCTGACTTTC. The rearrangement joined TRBV9 to TRBJ2-6, with no confident D gene call. Its CDR3 holds 14 amino acids, cysteine through phenylalanine. Only the CDR3 DNA is retained, 42 bases long and in frame from the first base. Reading the germline V gene gives CDR1 SGDLS and CDR2 YYNGEE. The junction shows trimming of 4 bases on V and 3 bases on J, plus 8 bases between the germline ends.